A single sample gave rise to the 16 T cell receptor beta chains below, sequenced in a study of blood T cell repertoires in COVID-19. The repertoire was sequenced with immunoSEQ multiplex PCR; TCRdb's copy has only in-frame clones and lacks some. The sample records some 200,000 clones, less than 90% being singletons. Sequenced input: peripheral blood. The source is a woman in her thirties or forties with acute or convalescent COVID-19.

The chain couples TRBV2 to TRBJ2-5; 7 bases are a match to TRBD1. CDR1 SNHLY and CDR2 FYNNEI come from the germline V gene. The J segment lost 4 bases and the V segment lost 6 bases, leaving 11 bases of the junction unmatched. The CDR3 runs to 15 residues. The DNA of the CDR3 is TGTGCCAGCAGACTCGCCAGGGGGTTTGGAGAGACCCAGTACTTC. As protein: CASRLARGFGETQYF. Full variable domain (outside the CDR3, taken from reference TRBV2 and TRBJ2-5): EPEVTQTPSHQVTQMGQEVILRCVPISNHLYFYWYRQILGQKVEFLVSFYNNEISEKSEIFDDQFSVERPDGSNFTLKIRSTKLEDSAMYFCASRLARGFGETQYFGPGTRLLVL.

V usage is TRBV5-6 and J usage is TRBJ1-5; D is unresolved. V lost 4 bases and J lost 4, with 6 bases in between. CDR3 length: 12 amino acids. Germline values: CDR1 SGHDT, CDR2 YYEEEE. CDR3 nucleotides: TGTGCCAGCAGCGGCTTAAATCAGCCCCAGCATTTT. Amino acid sequence: CASSGLNQPQHF.

Concerning this clone: Distinct nucleotide sequences in the sample also encode this CDR3. The genes are TRBV7-6 and TRBJ1-1, with 7 bases that match TRBD1. Per germline, CDR1 SGHVS and CDR2 FNYEAQ. Trimming removed 3 bases from V and 4 bases from J; junction bases left unmatched: 11. The CDR3 spans 16 residues. CDR3 in amino acids: CASSLAQGVGGTEAFF. CDR3 coding DNA: TGTGCCAGCAGCTTGGCGCAGGGGGTTGGTGGCACTGAAGCTTTCTTT.

J is TRBJ1-5 and V is TRBV4-2; D gene uncertain. V was shortened by 2 bases and J by 7 bases, with 15 bases between the two germline ends. This CDR3 contains 15 residues. Germline V gene lookup returns CDR1 LGHNA and CDR2 YNFKEQ. DNA for the CDR3: TGTGCCAGCAGCCAAATAGTCGAGGGCGGGCAGCCCCAGCATTTT. It translates to CASSQIVEGGQPQHF.

This clone was observed a single time. The gene calls are TRBV2 and TRBJ2-5; TRBD1 matches at 7 bases. The CDR3 extends over 13 amino acids. Trimming cost V 7 bases and J 2 bases; bases outside gene matches: 4. In germline, CDR1 is SNHLY, CDR2 FYNNEI. This CDR3 is CASTGGWQETQYF. Written as DNA, the CDR3 is TGTGCCAGCACAGGGGGTTGGCAAGAGACCCAGTACTTC.

This clone has only a few counts. This sequence joins TRBV7-8 and TRBJ2-7, with TRBD1 matching over 7 bases. CDR1 is SGHVS, CDR2 FQNEAQ, per germline. Trimming cost V 1 base and J 2 bases; bases outside gene matches: 5. The CDR3 has 15 amino acids. CDR3 nucleotides: TGTGCCAGCAGCTTAGTAGAGGGACAGACCTACGAGCAGTACTTC. Residues: CASSLVEGQTYEQYF.

The rearrangement joins TRBV5-1 to TRBJ2-5; TRBD1 matches 7 bases. The CDR3 sequence is 13 residues long. In germline, CDR1 is SGHRS, CDR2 YFSETQ. The V segment lost 5 bases and the J segment 2 bases; nucleotides outside the gene matches: 3. CDR3 residues: CASRRDSQETQYF. The CDR3, as DNA: TGCGCCAGCAGGAGGGACAGTCAAGAGACCCAGTACTTC.

The chain links TRBV30 to TRBJ1-2; tentatively, D is TRBD1 (6 bases). The CDR3 has 12 amino acids. V lost 1 base and J lost 8, with 11 bases in between. Germline-derived CDR1 and CDR2 are GTSNPN and SVGIG (reference sequence). The chain's CDR3 is CAWSASGGGYTF. The CDR3 bases are TGTGCCTGGAGTGCTTCGGGGGGCGGCTACACCTTC.

The chain joins TRBV5-8 to TRBJ1-4, with 8 bases matching TRBD1. J lost 7 bases, V lost 0 bases, and 5 bases had no gene match. CDR1 SGHTS and CDR2 YDEGEE come from the germline V gene. The CDR3 contains 15 residues. CDR3: CASSLDRGSGEKLFF. The CDR3 region has the DNA TGTGCCAGCAGCTTGGACAGGGGGAGCGGTGAAAAACTGTTTTTT.

The chain has TRBV27 and TRBJ1-5, with D unresolved. Germline V gene lookup returns CDR1 MNHEY and CDR2 SMNVEV (reference sequence). V lost 3 bases, J lost 4 bases, and 7 bases lay in between. The CDR3 covers 13 residues. CDR3 DNA sequence: TGTGCCAGCAGTTTGGAGGTAAATCAGCCCCAGCATTTT. This sequence encodes CASSLEVNQPQHF.

This clone has a single count. CDR3 nucleotide sequence: TGCGCCAGCAGCTTGGCCGCTAGCGCGGGCGGGGAGCTGTTTTTT. This translates into CASSLAASAGGELFF. The chain recombines TRBV5-1 with TRBJ2-2, with D possibly being TRBD2 (6 bases). In germline, CDR1 is SGHRS, CDR2 YFSETQ. Trimming cost V 0 bases and J 7 bases, with 13 bases left between them. This CDR3 is 15 amino acids long. The entire variable domain, with the rest obtained from reference TRBV5-1 and TRBJ2-2, is as follows: KAGVTQTPRYLIKTRGQQVTLSCSPISGHRSVSWYQQTPGQGLQFLFEYFSETQRNKGNFPGRFSGRQFSNSRSEMNVSTLELGDSALYLCASSLAASAGGELFFGEGSRLTVL.

This sequence joins TRBV3-1 (or the pseudogene TRBV3-2) and TRBJ1-4, with 7 bases aligning to TRBD1. The CDR3 contains 13 residues. V gave up 8 bases and J gave up 8 bases; unmatched junction bases: 8. CDR1 and CDR2 (germline): LGHDT, YNNKEL (reference sequence). DNA of the CDR3: TGTGCCAGCGGCAGGACAGGTAACGAAAAACTGTTTTTT. Its protein is CASGRTGNEKLFF.

The chain uses TRBV29-1 and TRBJ2-3, with TRBD2 matching over 7 bases. Unmatched junction bases numbered 6, after V lost 4 bases and J lost 2 bases. Per the germline V gene, CDR1 is SQVTM and CDR2 is ANQGSEA. The CDR3 has 14 amino acids. The CDR3 reads CSVGVGGVTDTQYF. The CDR3 DNA follows: TGCAGCGTTGGAGTGGGAGGGGTCACAGATACGCAGTATTTT.

V gene TRBV5-4 combines with J gene TRBJ2-1, with 10 bases identical to TRBD1. Germline trimming cut 8 bases from V and 1 base from J; bases unmatched to any gene: 6. The CDR3 runs to 15 residues. Germline lookup yields CDR1 SGHNT and CDR2 YYREEE (reference sequence). CDR3 nucleotides: TGTGCCAGTACCTGGGGACAGGGGTCCTACAATGAGCAGTTCTTC. Protein product: CASTWGQGSYNEQFF.

This clone was counted a few times. V is TRBV6-5 and J is TRBJ2-7, with TRBD2 matching over 9 bases. Trimming took 4 bases from V and 6 from J; bases not matched to a gene: 1. This CDR3 has 12 residues. The germline V gene has CDR1 MNHEY and CDR2 SVGAGI. The CDR3 DNA sequence: TGTGCCAGCAGTTCAGCGGGAGGCGAGCAGTACTTC. This encodes CASSSAGGEQYF.

The chain has TRBV7-2 and TRBJ2-3, with 16 nucleotides matching TRBD2. Germline V gene lookup returns CDR1 SGHTA and CDR2 FQGNSA. Trimming removed 4 bases from V and 2 bases from J; junction bases left unmatched: 9. The CDR3 has 19 residues. Here the CDR3 reads CASSSFGTSGRATTDTQYF. The CDR3 DNA reads as TGTGCCAGCAGCTCCTTTGGGACTAGCGGGAGGGCCACCACAGATACGCAGTATTTT.